This T cell receptor beta chain was observed in a study of blood T cell repertoires in COVID-19. Study at large: Acute-phase and convalescent COVID-19 samples originated in the United States, Italy and Spain. Sources were T cells, B-cell-depleted T cells, or PBMCs; the material itself was cDNA or gDNA.

Authors' methods: Reference gene primer amplification yielded estimated nucleated cell counts. The protocol was immunoSEQ multiplex PCR, while the TCRdb copy is restricted to in-frame clones and leaves out a portion. V and J calls and clone size are those listed in that table; D and trimming were worked out from the DNA. The table shows about 170,000 clones, with around nine tenths occurring only once. Enrolled during active infection, Seattle patients were then followed longitudinally. The material sequenced was peripheral blood. The clonotype was recovered from a woman of 80 years or more with COVID-19, enrolled during active disease.

DNA of the CDR3: TGTGCCAGCAGCCAAGGGCCCAAACGCGGGACCATATATTTT. Its protein is CASSQGPKRGTIYF. The chain couples TRBV3-1 (or the pseudogene TRBV3-2) to TRBJ1-3; D is undetermined. The CDR3 runs 14 residues. Germline CDR1 reads LGHDT; CDR2 reads YNNKEL (reference sequence). V shed 1 base and J shed 10 bases, with 14 bases lying between them.